These T cell receptor beta chains were read from a single sample in a study of OX40 agonist ivuxolimab in advanced cancers. TCRdb's copy holds only in-frame clones and misses some; the assay was immunoSEQ multiplex PCR. The table records roughly 63,000 clones, about four fifths of them present only once. The source material was CD4+ or CD8+ T cells sorted from blood, sampled in a trial of the OX40 agonist ivuxolimab. These receptors all come from an adult with an advanced solid tumor such as melanoma, head and neck, liver or kidney cancer. The CDR3 runs from the conserved cysteine through the conserved F or W. A D gene is named only where the DNA matches it firmly. The size of a clone is reported for some rows only, either as once, few or many, or as a class for expanded clones.

j_call clone_size d_call v_call cdr3_aa cdr3_nt
TRBJ1-5 . . TRBV7-2 CASSLGSAYSNQPQHF TGTGCCAGCAGCTTAGGGTCCGCTTATAGCAATCAGCCCCAGCATTTT
TRBJ1-2 once . TRBV7-9 CASSLGATVGMLGYGYTF TGTGCCAGCAGCTTAGGGGCCACAGTAGGGATGTTAGGGTATGGCTACACCTTC
TRBJ1-3 . . TRBV7-2 CASSSGGLGNTIYF TGTGCCAGCAGCTCCGGGGGCCTCGGAAACACCATATATTTT
TRBJ1-1 few TRBD1 TRBV6-5 CASSSGGGGNPEAFF TGTGCCAGCAGTTCAGGGGGCGGGGGGAACCCTGAAGCTTTCTTT
TRBJ1-1 once TRBD1 TRBV27 CASSFVAGGLREAFF TGTGCCAGCAGTTTCGTCGCAGGGGGCCTTCGCGAAGCTTTCTTT
TRBJ1-6 . . TRBV27 CASSLGGPGVSPLHF TGTGCCAGCAGTTTAGGAGGACCCGGGGTCTCACCCCTCCACTTT
TRBJ2-7 . TRBD2 TRBV5-5 CASSVGTRNFEQYF TGTGCCAGCAGCGTCGGGACTAGGAACTTCGAGCAGTACTTC
TRBJ2-5 once TRBD2 TRBV27 CASLPRASGGGGTQYF TGTGCCAGCCTCCCGAGGGCTAGCGGGGGGGGAGGGACCCAGTACTTC
TRBJ2-5 . . TRBV4-2 CASSQDRGETQYF TGTGCCAGCAGCCAAGATAGGGGAGAGACCCAGTACTTC
TRBJ2-7 . . TRBV5-1 CASSLVQGSSYEQYF TGCGCCAGCAGCTTGGTGCAGGGGTCATCCTACGAGCAGTACTTC
TRBJ2-5 . TRBD2 TRBV28 CASSFRGRGEETQYF TGTGCCAGCAGTTTTCGAGGGCGGGGGGAAGAGACCCAGTACTTC